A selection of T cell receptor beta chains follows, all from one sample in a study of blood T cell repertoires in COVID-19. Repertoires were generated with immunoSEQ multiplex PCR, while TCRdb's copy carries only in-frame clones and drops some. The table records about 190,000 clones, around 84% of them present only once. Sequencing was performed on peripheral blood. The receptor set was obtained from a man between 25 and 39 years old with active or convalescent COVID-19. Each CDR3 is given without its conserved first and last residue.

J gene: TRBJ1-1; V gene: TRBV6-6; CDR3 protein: ASRDRGLNTEAF
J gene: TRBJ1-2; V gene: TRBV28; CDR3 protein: ASSFGQIHLYGYT
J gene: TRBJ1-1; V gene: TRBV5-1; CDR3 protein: ASSPGRGGDTEAF
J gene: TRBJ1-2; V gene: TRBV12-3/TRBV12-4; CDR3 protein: ASGVQNYGYT
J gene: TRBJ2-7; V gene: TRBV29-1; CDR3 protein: SVETPGHPGEQY
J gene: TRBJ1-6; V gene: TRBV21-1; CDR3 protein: ASSTDNSPLH
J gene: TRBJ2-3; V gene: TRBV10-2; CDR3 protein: ASGPAVETDTQY
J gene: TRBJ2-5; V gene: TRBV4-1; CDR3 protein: ASSQDRQGAGKTQY
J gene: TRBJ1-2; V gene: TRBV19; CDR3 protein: ASSIPGTAYGYT
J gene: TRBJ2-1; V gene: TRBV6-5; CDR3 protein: ASSRDRTGQF
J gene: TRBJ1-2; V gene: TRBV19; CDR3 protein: ASSTPGQRSYGYT
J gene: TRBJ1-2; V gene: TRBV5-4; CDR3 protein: ASSLEPQGSLTDYGYT
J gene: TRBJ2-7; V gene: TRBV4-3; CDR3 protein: ASSQTSDSYEQY
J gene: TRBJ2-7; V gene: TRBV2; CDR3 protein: ASSGSRDNIYEQY
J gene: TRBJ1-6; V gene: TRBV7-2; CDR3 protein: ASSLGTGPSPLH
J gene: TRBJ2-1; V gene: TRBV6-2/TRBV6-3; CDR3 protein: ASSYPTSGRALDEQF
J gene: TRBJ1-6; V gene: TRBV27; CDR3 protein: ASSLQGMGNSPLH
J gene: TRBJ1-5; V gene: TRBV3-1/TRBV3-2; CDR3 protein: ASSHKDTLLHSNQPQH
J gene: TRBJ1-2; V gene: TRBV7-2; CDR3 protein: ASSLEGLEGYT
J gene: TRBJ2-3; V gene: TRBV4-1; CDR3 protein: ASSQEWDTMTDTQY
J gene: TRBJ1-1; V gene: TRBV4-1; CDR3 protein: ASSQVSRTGNTEAF
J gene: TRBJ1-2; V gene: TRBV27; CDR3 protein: ASSGRRTGGEGYT
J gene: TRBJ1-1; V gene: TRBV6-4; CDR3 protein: ASSEETNTEAF
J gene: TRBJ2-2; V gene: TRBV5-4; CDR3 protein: ASSLSGKGDTGELF
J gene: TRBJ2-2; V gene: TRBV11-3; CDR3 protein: ASSSPGLTNTGELF
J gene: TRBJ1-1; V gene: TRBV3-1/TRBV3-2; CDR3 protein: ASSRYVRGTTEAF
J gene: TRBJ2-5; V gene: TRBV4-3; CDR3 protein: ASSQRWEGSKTQY
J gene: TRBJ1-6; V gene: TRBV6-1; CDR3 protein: ASSEGRTARGSVNSPLH
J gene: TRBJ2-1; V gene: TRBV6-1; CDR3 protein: ASSEGEGNEQF
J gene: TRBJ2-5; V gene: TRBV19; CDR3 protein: ASARSGGETQY
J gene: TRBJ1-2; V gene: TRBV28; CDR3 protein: ASSFRPGGYGYT
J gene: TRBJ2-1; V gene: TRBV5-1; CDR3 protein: ASSLVSTGGSYNEQF
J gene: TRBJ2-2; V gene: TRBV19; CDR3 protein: ASIRGTNTGELF
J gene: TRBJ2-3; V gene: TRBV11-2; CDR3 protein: ASSLSTSGPTRTQY
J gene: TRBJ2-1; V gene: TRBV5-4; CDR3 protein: ASSYQRGAIYNEQF
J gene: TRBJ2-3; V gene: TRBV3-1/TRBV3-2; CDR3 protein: ASSQGYSGGGDTQY
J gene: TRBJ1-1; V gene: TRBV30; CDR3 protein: AWSAWGGGRGTEAF
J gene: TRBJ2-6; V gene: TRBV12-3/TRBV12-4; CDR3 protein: ASSLRTFDVLT
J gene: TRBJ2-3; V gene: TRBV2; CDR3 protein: ASSESGGRADTQY
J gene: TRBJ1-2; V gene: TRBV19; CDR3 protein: ASSILSGQSNYGYT
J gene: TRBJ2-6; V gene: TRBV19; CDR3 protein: ASSRGGGQLFSGANVLT
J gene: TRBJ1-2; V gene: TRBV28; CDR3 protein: ASSSLGLFNGDGYT
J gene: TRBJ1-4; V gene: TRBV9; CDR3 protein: ASSVGAPRGNEKLF
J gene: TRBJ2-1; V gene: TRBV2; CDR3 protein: ASRASGSSYNEQF
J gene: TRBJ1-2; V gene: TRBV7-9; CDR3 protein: ASSYTQGFVYGYT
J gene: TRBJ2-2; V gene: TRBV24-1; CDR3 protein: ATSDPGTGASARAGELF
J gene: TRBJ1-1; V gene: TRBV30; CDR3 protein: AGTENTEAF
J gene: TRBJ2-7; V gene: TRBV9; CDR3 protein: AGSLGLAGAYEQY
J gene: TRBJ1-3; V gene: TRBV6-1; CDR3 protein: ASSVRGTGVGNTIY
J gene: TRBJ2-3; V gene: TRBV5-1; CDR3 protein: ASSPGSGGRTDTQY
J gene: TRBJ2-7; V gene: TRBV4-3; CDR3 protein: ASSQDVAGAYEQY
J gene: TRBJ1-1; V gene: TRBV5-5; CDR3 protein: ASSRSTGNTEAF
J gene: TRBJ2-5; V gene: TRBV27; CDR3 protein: ASSRVGGQETQY
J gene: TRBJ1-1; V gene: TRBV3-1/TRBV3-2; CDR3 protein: ASSQMTATNTEAF
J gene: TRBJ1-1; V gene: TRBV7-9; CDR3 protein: ASSGAGGGDTEAF